These 14 T cell receptor beta chains were sequenced from one sample in a study of shared clonotypes between healthy human individuals. This table comes from immunoSEQ multiplex PCR, and its TCRdb copy is limited to in-frame clones, with some not included. In the table there are approximately 2.1 million clones, 90% to 95% of which are singletons. Sequenced input: naive CD4+ T cells from PBMCs. Stated subset: CD45RA+ positively selected. The receptors originated from a man younger than 35 in good health. Some clones in this sample may be carry-over from other donors' samples.

The rearrangement links TRBV4-3 to TRBJ2-1; D not resolved. Germline CDR1 LGHNA, CDR2 YSLEER. The length of the CDR3 is 14 residues. The V and J ends lost 0 bases and 7 bases respectively, with 10 bases between them. The CDR3 reads CASSQEMGFNEQFF. The CDR3 DNA reads as TGCGCCAGCAGCCAAGAGATGGGCTTTAATGAGCAGTTCTTC.

The CDR3 coding sequence is TGCAGCGTTGACTGGATTCGTCAAAGCTCCTACAATGAGCAGTTCTTC. It is translated as CSVDWIRQSSYNEQFF. This chain uses TRBV29-1 with TRBJ2-1; unclear D gene. The germline CDR1 and CDR2 sequences are SQVTM and ANQGSEA. Trimming cost V 3 bases and J 0 bases, with 15 bases left between them. The CDR3 contains 16 residues.

On this clone: In the same sample, other DNA sequences code for this CDR3. This chain connects TRBV6-1 to TRBJ2-3; 8 nucleotides align to TRBD1. Germline trimming cut 6 bases from V and 3 bases from J; bases unmatched to any gene: 2. CDR3 length equals 13 residues. Germline loops: CDR1 MNHNS, CDR2 SASEGT. CDR3 amino acids: CASRQGATDTQYF. The CDR3 coding sequence is TGTGCCAGCAGGCAGGGGGCGACAGATACGCAGTATTTT.

The chain joins TRBV11-3 to TRBJ2-1; D remains unclear. CDR3 length: 13 amino acids. The V and J ends lost 5 bases and 4 bases respectively, with 9 bases between them. CDR1 is SGHNT, CDR2 YENEEA, per germline. CDR3 in amino acids: CASSNDQYNEQFF. In nucleotides, the CDR3 is TGTGCCAGCAGCAACGACCAGTACAATGAGCAGTTCTTC.

The CDR3 region has the DNA TGTGCCAGCAGCTTAAGTGGGCCGGATGAAAAACTGTTTTTT. It translates to CASSLSGPDEKLFF. This chain connects TRBV7-6 to TRBJ1-4; D gene unclear. V lost 2 bases and J 6 bases, leaving 10 bases between the germline ends. Germline V lookup: CDR1 SGHVS, CDR2 FNYEAQ. The CDR3 is 14 amino acids. The variable domain in full, completed from reference TRBV7-6 and TRBJ1-4, reads GAGVSQSPRYKVTKRGQDVALRCDPISGHVSLYWYRQALGQGPEFLTYFNYEAQQDKSGLPNDRFSAERPEGSISTLTIQRTEQRDSAMYRCASSLSGPDEKLFFGSGTQLSVL.

V usage is TRBV7-8 and J usage is TRBJ2-1; 8 positions match TRBD2. Germline loops: CDR1 SGHVS, CDR2 FQNEAQ. With 5 bases clipped from V and 8 bases from J, the junction kept 5 bases outside the gene matches. This CDR3 region has 13 residues. DNA of the CDR3: TGTGCCAGCAGCCTCACTAGCGGTGATGAGCAGTTCTTC. Its translation: CASSLTSGDEQFF.

The chain links TRBV7-9 to TRBJ1-1; D ambiguous. CDR3 length equals 14 residues. Germline CDR1 is SEHNR and CDR2 is FQNEAQ (reference sequence). The V and J ends lost 3 bases and 4 bases respectively, with 12 bases between them. CDR3 nucleotides: TGTGCCAGCAGCTTCGGGCAAGCGTCCACTGAAGCTTTCTTT. Its protein product is CASSFGQASTEAFF.

The rearrangement joins TRBV4-1 to TRBJ2-3; the match to TRBD2 covers 10 bases. The CDR3 is 15 amino acids. Germline CDR1 and CDR2: MGHRA and YSYEKL. After removal of 8 bases from V and 6 bases from J, the junction contained 11 bases not matched to a gene. CDR3 in DNA: TGCGCCAGCGGGGAGCGGGAGGGGCTACTGGATACGCAGTATTTT. This translates into CASGEREGLLDTQYF.

This clone was recorded only once. The chain recombines TRBV21-1 with TRBJ2-3. TRBV21-1 is a pseudogene segment. The CDR3 contains 17 residues. CDR3 region: CASSKPGLWGRADTQYF. DNA of the CDR3: TGTGCCAGCAGCAAACCCGGGCTCTGGGGGAGAGCAGATACGCAGTATTTT.

This clone was counted a single time. CDR3 in amino acids: CASIRSSWGLRNTIYF. The DNA for the CDR3 is TGTGCCAGCATCCGTTCTTCGTGGGGGCTTCGAAACACCATATATTTT. The chain couples TRBV28 to TRBJ1-3; D perhaps matches TRBD1 (6 bases). The CDR3 sequence is 16 residues long. Germline V gene sequence: CDR1 MDHEN, CDR2 SYDVKM. The ends were cut back, 7 bases at V and 5 bases at J, with 21 bases in the middle. The entire variable domain, with the rest obtained from reference TRBV28 and TRBJ1-3, is as follows: DVKVTQSSRYLVKRTGEKVFLECVQDMDHENMFWYRQDPGLGLRLIYFSYDVKMKEKGDIPEGYSVSREKKERFSLILESASTNQTSMYLCASIRSSWGLRNTIYFGEGSWLTVV.

The rearrangement joins TRBV7-9 to TRBJ2-3; D gene ambiguous. Trimming removed 5 bases from V and 0 bases from J, with 18 bases in between. Germline assignment: CDR1 SEHNR and CDR2 FQNEAQ (reference sequence). The CDR3 has 17 residues. The CDR3 here is CASSRDARLASTDTQYF. The CDR3, as DNA: TGTGCCAGCAGCCGAGACGCCCGGCTGGCTAGCACAGATACGCAGTATTTT.

The DNA of the CDR3 is TGTGGAGTCATGAATCTGGCAGCCTTCTCCTACAATGAGCAGTTCTTC. Amino acid sequence: CGVMNLAAFSYNEQFF. This chain uses TRBV28 with TRBJ2-1; D is ambiguous. Germline values: CDR1 MDHEN, CDR2 SYDVKM. The CDR3 covers 16 residues.

This clone was picked up one time. The CDR3 loop reads CATSREGREQYF. CDR3 sequence (DNA): TGTGCCACCAGCAGAGAGGGGCGTGAGCAGTACTTC. The rearrangement links TRBV15 to TRBJ2-7, with D perhaps matching TRBD1 (5 bases). Looked up from germline, CDR1 is LNHNV and CDR2 is YYDKDF (reference sequence). The CDR3 covers 12 residues. Trimming took off 0 bases at V and 7 bases at J, with 7 bases between the two ends.

The chain links TRBV7-9 to TRBJ2-7; 11 bases agree with TRBD1. Germline V gene sequence: CDR1 SEHNR, CDR2 FQNEAQ (reference sequence). The CDR3 has 14 amino acids. Trimming at V came to 3 bases and at J to 5 bases, leaving 3 bases not matched to a gene. CDR3 protein: CASSFGQGAHEQYF. CDR3 sequence (DNA): TGTGCCAGCAGCTTTGGACAGGGGGCCCACGAGCAGTACTTC.